Sequencing of this TCR beta chain was carried out in a study of shared clonotypes between healthy human individuals. A note on this clone: As yet, its antigen is unknown.

TCRdb's table, derived via immunoSEQ multiplex PCR, lists solely in-frame clones and lacks some. The repertoire holds roughly 2 million clones, about 95% seen once, with about 1.1% in the top ten. Terminally differentiated effector memory CD45RA+ cells were left out of the naive CD8 fraction, which was CD45RO-negative and positively selected for CCR7. Overall study results and limits: Naive CD4 clonotype sharing across a handful of donors was around 5%. Non-shared clonotypes were found to have lower generation probabilities than the clonotypes that were shared by all four of the sorted-subset donors.

The V end lost 4 bases, the J end lost 0 bases, and 13 bases lay between the germline ends. The CDR3 length is 16 residues. Per germline, CDR1 SEHNR and CDR2 FQNEAQ (reference sequence). This chain connects TRBV7-9 to TRBJ2-1, with a weak D call TRBD2 (6 bases). The source of this sequence is a man between 18 and 29 years old in good health. Sequenced input: naive CD8+ T cells sorted from blood. CDR3: CASSYPSESSYNEQFF. CDR3 coding DNA: TGTGCCAGCAGCTACCCTAGCGAGAGCTCCTACAATGAGCAGTTCTTC.